The T cell receptor beta chain under discussion was sequenced for a study of tumor-infiltrating lymphocytes in localized non-small cell lung cancer. About the study: Patients included smokers and never-smokers with various histologies, some sampled after neoadjuvant chemotherapy.

Sequencing used immunoSEQ multiplex PCR; TCRdb keeps in-frame clones, though not all of them. Of some 9,900 clones listed, about 76% are singletons. Study-level points and caveats: TCR sequencing covered a subset of patients with enough tissue. No T-cell fraction difference was seen between IM1 and IM2 tumors.

Notes on this clone: Its antigen remains unidentified.

Germline CDR1 is SGDLS and CDR2 is YYNGEE. The CDR3 covers 16 residues. V lost 4 bases to trimming and J lost 5 bases; unmatched junction nucleotides: 7. The sample taken for sequencing was uninvolved lung tissue not adjacent to the tumor. The source of this sequence is a human donor with non-small cell lung cancer. The V and J genes are TRBV9 and TRBJ2-1; 12 bases match TRBD2. In nucleotides, the CDR3 is TGTGCCAGCAGCCCACGGACTAGCGGGACTAACAATGAGCAGTTCTTC. Its translation: CASSPRTSGTNNEQFF.